This T cell receptor (beta chain) was retrieved from a study of T cells after posttransplantation cyclophosphamide. The study's findings and limits: Later post-transplant blood repertoires were often dominated by donor CD8+ memory clones. Tissue-infiltrating T cells from skin or gut overlapped little with blood T cells.

The protocol was immunoSEQ multiplex PCR, while the TCRdb copy is restricted to in-frame clones and leaves out a portion. Counted here are tens of thousands of clones, approximately 86% occurring once; the ten biggest clones make up less than 3.5%. V was cut by 3 bases and J by 4 bases, with 16 bases left in between. The germline CDR1 and CDR2 sequences are SGDLS and YYNGEE. The CDR3 consists of 15 residues. Details on this clone: Its specificity is not known.

The clonotype was recovered from a man under 40 with a blood cancer, CMV-positive, and with a related stem cell donor. This chain joins TRBV9 and TRBJ2-5; the D gene is possibly TRBD1 (6 bases). The material sequenced was PBMCs. The CDR3 here is CASSGRKVGGETQYF. In nucleotides, the CDR3 is TGTGCCAGCAGCGGTCGGAAGGTAGGGGGAGAGACCCAGTACTTC. Full variable domain (remainder filled in from reference TRBV9 and TRBJ2-5): DSGVTQTPKHLITATGQRVTLRCSPRSGDLSVYWYQQSLDQGLQFLIQYYNGEERAKGNILERFSAQQFPDLHSELNLSSLELGDSALYFCASSGRKVGGETQYFGPGTRLLVL.